At least ten counts were recorded for the clone carrying this T cell receptor beta chain. This sample stems from a study of breast tumors, draining lymph nodes, adjacent tissues. Each CDR3 protein gets one entry after TCRdb re-called the multiplex PCR reads with MiXCR. The data show fewer than 300,000 distinct CDR3 sequences, roughly 32% seen once. The V gene's germline CDR1 is MNHNY and CDR2 SVGAGI (reference sequence). Trimming stripped 0 bases from V and 3 bases from J, with 8 bases between. The CDR3 length is 15 residues. Breast cancer patients provided tissue from their axillary draining lymph nodes.

The clonotype was recovered from a female donor with breast cancer. Some clones in this sample may be carry-over from other donors' samples. The rearrangement uses TRBV6-6 and TRBJ1-4; D ambiguous. The sequenced sample consisted of axillary lymph node tissue. The CDR3 sequence is CASSYSLVPNEKLFF. CDR3 bases: TGTGCCAGCAGTTACTCGTTAGTGCCTAATGAAAAACTGTTTTTT.